This T cell receptor (beta chain) was documented in a study of blood T cell repertoires in COVID-19. Across the whole study: Researchers got acute and convalescent COVID-19 samples from the United States, Italy and Spain. T cells, B-cell-depleted T cells, or PBMCs provided the cDNA or gDNA that served as material.

Per the germline V gene, CDR1 is ENHRY and CDR2 is SYGVKD. The CDR3 loop spans 15 amino acids. Trimming took 5 bases from V and 4 from J, leaving 18 bases between them. In the original analysis: From reference gene primer amplification, estimates of nucleated cell counts were derived. Some clones are missing from TCRdb's copy, which holds only in-frame ones; the method was immunoSEQ multiplex PCR. Clone size and the V and J calls come from that table; the DNA yielded D and trimming. This table holds about 20,000 clones, roughly 88% found once. The clonotype was recovered from a man older than 75 with active or convalescent COVID-19. This chain uses TRBV10-3 with TRBJ2-7; D is perhaps TRBD1 (7 bases). Sequences were obtained from peripheral blood. CDR3 in amino acids: CAISSPRGDVYEQYF. CDR3 nucleotide sequence: TGTGCCATCAGTTCTCCCAGGGGGGACGTATACGAGCAGTACTTC.